The rows below give T cell receptor beta chains drawn from one sample of a study of shared clonotypes between healthy human individuals. Sequencing was performed with immunoSEQ multiplex PCR; in TCRdb, only in-frame clones are kept and a portion is missing. The sample carries 2.5 million or so clones, around 90% recorded once. Sequencing was performed on naive CD4+ T cells sorted from blood. These receptor sequences come from a man between 18 and 29 years old in good health. The conserved cysteine and the conserved F or W are not part of the CDR3 here. The order of the fields is CDR3 protein, V gene, J gene.

CDR3 protein: ASSFGGPSYEQY; V gene: TRBV7-2; J gene: TRBJ2-7
CDR3 protein: ASSQGHPATNEKLF; V gene: TRBV11-2; J gene: TRBJ1-4
CDR3 protein: ASQRGEEGNEQF; V gene: TRBV10-3; J gene: TRBJ2-1
CDR3 protein: ASGIQGGETQY; V gene: TRBV10-2; J gene: TRBJ2-5
CDR3 protein: SVEGTVGGAF; V gene: TRBV29-1; J gene: TRBJ1-1
CDR3 protein: ASSVAASPRYGYT; V gene: TRBV9; J gene: TRBJ1-2
CDR3 protein: AISESGRGASPLH; V gene: TRBV10-3; J gene: TRBJ1-6
CDR3 protein: ASSWPGVIHNTEAF; V gene: TRBV27; J gene: TRBJ1-1
CDR3 protein: ASSESTEASDTQY; V gene: TRBV10-2; J gene: TRBJ2-3
CDR3 protein: ASSQENSGSEQF; V gene: TRBV4-3; J gene: TRBJ2-1
CDR3 protein: ASSLRPGDNTQY; V gene: TRBV7-3; J gene: TRBJ2-3
CDR3 protein: ASNKPGQGTIEAF; V gene: TRBV6-1; J gene: TRBJ1-1
CDR3 protein: ASSPGGQGTYEQY; V gene: TRBV7-2; J gene: TRBJ2-7
CDR3 protein: ASSPEWDRRRNTEAF; V gene: TRBV19; J gene: TRBJ1-1
CDR3 protein: ASSPLAGNYEQY; V gene: TRBV6-1; J gene: TRBJ2-7
CDR3 protein: ASSLGSGANVLT; V gene: TRBV7-2; J gene: TRBJ2-6
CDR3 protein: ASSLTLTGSGNTIY; V gene: TRBV5-1; J gene: TRBJ1-3
CDR3 protein: ASSEQGTHEQY; V gene: TRBV6-1; J gene: TRBJ2-7
CDR3 protein: ASSLGQSSYEQY; V gene: TRBV19; J gene: TRBJ2-7
CDR3 protein: SVDGLAGDLAYEQY; V gene: TRBV29-1; J gene: TRBJ2-7
CDR3 protein: ASSQLLAGYPGELF; V gene: TRBV7-9; J gene: TRBJ2-2
CDR3 protein: ASSLAGQGLYT; V gene: TRBV5-4; J gene: TRBJ1-2
CDR3 protein: ASSLDGRQVQPQH; V gene: TRBV7-9; J gene: TRBJ1-5
CDR3 protein: ASSVSGQGREKLF; V gene: TRBV7-8; J gene: TRBJ1-4
CDR3 protein: AGRQGESNQPQH; V gene: TRBV6-6; J gene: TRBJ1-5
CDR3 protein: ASSLGGPYGYT; V gene: TRBV7-9; J gene: TRBJ1-2
CDR3 protein: ATSSRGLGYT; V gene: TRBV15; J gene: TRBJ1-2
CDR3 protein: ASTPGFSMETQY; V gene: TRBV18; J gene: TRBJ2-5
CDR3 protein: ASSSGLAGVEF; V gene: TRBV7-9; J gene: TRBJ2-1
CDR3 protein: ASSQTQYEQF; V gene: TRBV13; J gene: TRBJ2-1
CDR3 protein: ASSVATGGQGYGHT; V gene: TRBV9; J gene: TRBJ1-2
CDR3 protein: ASSPVDRGTEAF; V gene: TRBV18; J gene: TRBJ1-1
CDR3 protein: ASSDGGTPSAF; V gene: TRBV25-1; J gene: TRBJ1-1
CDR3 protein: ASSPGGASGNTIY; V gene: TRBV5-1; J gene: TRBJ1-3
CDR3 protein: ASSFGGGEVLH; V gene: TRBV7-2; J gene: TRBJ1-6
CDR3 protein: ASSLTSSGRTYEQY; V gene: TRBV27; J gene: TRBJ2-7
CDR3 protein: ASASAGGGGEQY; V gene: TRBV2; J gene: TRBJ2-7
CDR3 protein: ASSWDLNYEQY; V gene: TRBV7-2; J gene: TRBJ2-7
CDR3 protein: SVSSATSGISSYEQY; V gene: TRBV29-1; J gene: TRBJ2-7
CDR3 protein: ASSYSNADTQY; V gene: TRBV6-5; J gene: TRBJ2-3
CDR3 protein: ASSRDRGRTSGNTIY; V gene: TRBV9; J gene: TRBJ1-3
CDR3 protein: ASSLIGASGANVLT; V gene: TRBV5-4; J gene: TRBJ2-6
CDR3 protein: ASSLGNGYTDTQY; V gene: TRBV7-9; J gene: TRBJ2-3
CDR3 protein: ASSRRQGAGTEAF; V gene: TRBV5-8; J gene: TRBJ1-1
CDR3 protein: ASSETSGVYNEQF; V gene: TRBV2; J gene: TRBJ2-1
CDR3 protein: ASSPRQGAFYEQY; V gene: TRBV7-9; J gene: TRBJ2-7
CDR3 protein: ASRGQGRSGYT; V gene: TRBV27; J gene: TRBJ1-2